Included here is one T cell receptor (beta chain) sequence, with context. The antigen is not known. These data come from a study of vaccination effects on CD4 cells after COVID-19. Study context: Each person got two doses of an mRNA SARS-CoV-2 vaccine, BNT162b2 or mRNA-1273.

Trimming left V 5 bases short and J 6 bases short, with 18 bases between. CDR3 length: 15 residues. Germline loops: CDR1 KGHSH, CDR2 LQKENI. This table comes from immunoSEQ multiplex PCR, and its TCRdb copy is limited to in-frame clones, with some not included. In the table there are around 37,000 clones, roughly 73% of which are singletons. Expansion with viral peptide pools was applied to antigen-specific CD4+ T cells by the ViraFEST assay prior to sequencing. An approximately 10-day culture period preceded the isolation of CD4+ T cells. SARS-CoV-2 infection was confirmed by PCR in the person between March and December 2020.

The sequence was obtained from a human donor who had a prior SARS-CoV-2 infection. This sample comprised CD4+ T cells from PBMCs cultured with a peptide pool, obtained before COVID-19 vaccination. The gene calls are TRBV18 and TRBJ2-3; D is uncertain. The CDR3 coding sequence is TGTGCCAGCTCAACCAGCTCAGGTCGAGTGGATACGCAGTATTTT. This gives the protein CASSTSSGRVDTQYF.